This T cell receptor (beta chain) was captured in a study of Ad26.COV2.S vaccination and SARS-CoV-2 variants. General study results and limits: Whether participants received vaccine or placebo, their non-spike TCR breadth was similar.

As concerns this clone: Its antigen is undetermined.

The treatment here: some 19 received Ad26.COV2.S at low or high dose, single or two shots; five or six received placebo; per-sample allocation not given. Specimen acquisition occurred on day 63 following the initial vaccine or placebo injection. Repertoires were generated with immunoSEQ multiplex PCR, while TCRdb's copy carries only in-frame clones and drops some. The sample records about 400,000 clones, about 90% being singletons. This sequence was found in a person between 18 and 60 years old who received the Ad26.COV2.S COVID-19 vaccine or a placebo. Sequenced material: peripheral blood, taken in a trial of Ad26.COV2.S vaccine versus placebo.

The CDR3 DNA reads as TGTGCCAGCAGCTTGATTTTTGCTAGCGGGGTGGGCACAGATACGCAGTATTTT. It codes for CASSLIFASGVGTDTQYF. This chain links TRBV7-2 with TRBJ2-3; 9 bases map to TRBD2. V lost 3 bases, J lost 1 base, and 11 bases stayed unmatched. CDR1 and CDR2 (germline): SGHTA, FQGNSA. The CDR3 sequence is 18 residues long. Supplemented by reference TRBV7-2 and TRBJ2-3, the full variable domain reads GAGVSQSPSNKVTEKGKDVELRCDPISGHTALYWYRQSLGQGLEFLIYFQGNSAPDKSGLPSDRFSAERTGGSVSTLTIQRTQQEDSAVYLCASSLIFASGVGTDTQYFGPGTRLTVL.